This is a list of T cell receptor beta chains from one sample in a study of T-cell reconstitution after alpha-beta-depleted transplantation in children. TCRdb independently ran MiXCR on the PCR reads; one entry per CDR3 protein. This table has about 610,000 distinct CDR3 sequences, roughly a tenth appearing once. The sequences come from PBMCs from the stem cell graft donor, collected from the stem cell graft. The receptors originated from a human donor who donated a stem cell graft to a child with acute myeloid leukemia. CDR3s include the opening cysteine and the closing phenylalanine or tryptophan. A D gene is named only where the DNA matches it firmly. Expanded clones get a size class; other rows say once, few or many, or leave the size out.

. . TRBJ2-7 TRBV7-2 TGTGCCAGCAGCTTATTTTTGACGGGACCAACCTACGAGCAGTACTTC CASSLFLTGPTYEQYF
. few TRBJ2-2 TRBV15 TGTGCCACCAGCAGAGATCTGGTGAACACCGGGGAGCTGTTTTTT CATSRDLVNTGELFF
TRBD1 many TRBJ2-7 TRBV7-2 TGTGCCAGCAGCTTAGCATATGACAGGGCCTACGAGCAGTACTTC CASSLAYDRAYEQYF
. few TRBJ2-7 TRBV12-3/TRBV12-4 TGTGCCAGCAGACCCACAGGACCCTGGCAGTACTTC CASRPTGPWQYF
. few TRBJ1-5 TRBV6-2/TRBV6-3 TGTGCCAGCAGTTTGGAGCGGCAGCCCCAGCATTTT CASSLERQPQHF
TRBD1 few TRBJ2-5 TRBV28 TGTGCCAGCAGTTTTGGACAGGGGGCTGTAGAGACCCAGTACTTC CASSFGQGAVETQYF
. . TRBJ1-1 TRBV29-1 TGCAGCGCCCCGGTGGTAGGGTTCCTGAACACTGAAGCTTTCTTT CSAPVVGFLNTEAFF
. . TRBJ1-1 TRBV29-1 TGCAGCGTTTACGGGGCGAGGGGATGGACTGAAGCTTTCTTT CSVYGARGWTEAFF
TRBD1 few TRBJ2-7 TRBV4-3 TGCGCCAGCAGCCAAGATTCAACAGGGGGCTACGAGCAGTACTTC CASSQDSTGGYEQYF
. few TRBJ2-7 TRBV9 TGTGCCAGCAGCGTAGAGGCTAGCTCCTACGAGCAGTACTTC CASSVEASSYEQYF
TRBD1 few TRBJ1-4 TRBV6-5 TGTGCCAGCAGTTACCGGACAGGAAAAAATGAAAAACTGTTTTTT CASSYRTGKNEKLFF
. many TRBJ2-7 TRBV5-1 TGCGCCAGCAGGCGTCAGGGCCCCTACGAGCAGTACTTC CASRRQGPYEQYF
. . TRBJ2-7 TRBV4-3 TGCGCCAGCAGCCAAGGGTTGGGGGGCTACTCCTACGAGCAGTACTTC CASSQGLGGYSYEQYF
. few TRBJ2-7 TRBV7-2 TGTGCCAGCAGCCCCCAGTTGTTGGTATCCGGCTCCTACGAGCAGTACTTC CASSPQLLVSGSYEQYF
TRBD2 few TRBJ2-7 TRBV20-1 TGCAGTGCTAGAGGGGTAGCGGGGCGGAGCTCCTACGAGCAGTACTTC CSARGVAGRSSYEQYF
. many TRBJ2-2 TRBV7-2 TGTGCCAGCAGCCCTTCTAGAACCACCGGGGAGCTGTTTTTT CASSPSRTTGELFF
. . TRBJ2-2 TRBV3-1 TGTGCCAGCAGCCAAGGGACTGCCGGGGAGCTGTTTTTT CASSQGTAGELFF
. few TRBJ1-5 TRBV7-8 TGTGCCAGCAGCTTAGTTGGGACAACAAATCAGCCCCAGCATTTT CASSLVGTTNQPQHF
TRBD2 many TRBJ2-3 TRBV7-2 TGTGCCAGCAGGAAAATAGCGGGAGTCACAGATACGCAGTATTTT CASRKIAGVTDTQYF
TRBD1 few TRBJ2-7 TRBV5-1 TGCGCCAGCAGCTTGGAAGGACAGGCCACCTACGAGCAGTACTTC CASSLEGQATYEQYF
. few TRBJ2-4 TRBV5-1 TGCGCCAGCAGCTTTCGTCTAGCCGGGCAGGGGGGCATTCAGTACTTC CASSFRLAGQGGIQYF
. few TRBJ2-1 TRBV7-3 TGTGCCAGCAGCTTAACGGTTCCGACTTCGTCCTACAATGAGCAGTTCTTC CASSLTVPTSSYNEQFF
. . TRBJ2-7 TRBV30 TGTGCCTGGAGGGGGGACTACGAGCAGTACTTC CAWRGDYEQYF
TRBD2 many TRBJ2-5 TRBV12-3/TRBV12-4 TGTGCCAGCAGCTTAGCGGGAGTCCAAGAGACCCAGTACTTC CASSLAGVQETQYF
. . TRBJ2-3 TRBV7-2 TGTGCCAGCAGCTCCACACCTAGCACAGATACGCAGTATTTT CASSSTPSTDTQYF
. . TRBJ2-5 TRBV14 TGTGCCAGCAGTCACCGGGGGGCGGTGGAGACCCAGTACTTC CASSHRGAVETQYF
TRBD2 . TRBJ2-1 TRBV6-5 TGTGCCAGCAGTTACTCGAGGATAGGGGGACTAGCGGGAGTTAATGAGCAGTTCTTC CASSYSRIGGLAGVNEQFF
. few TRBJ1-5 TRBV20-1 TGCAGTGCTCTCTTAGGGGGGAACCAGCCCCAGCATTTT CSALLGGNQPQHF
. many TRBJ2-1 TRBV4-3 TGCGCCAGCAGCCAAGATCCTGGCGTCCGCTCCTACAATGAGCAGTTCTTC CASSQDPGVRSYNEQFF
. many TRBJ2-1 TRBV12-5 TGTGCTAGTGGTTCCCTCCTCTACAATGAGCAGTTCTTC CASGSLLYNEQFF
TRBD2 . TRBJ2-7 TRBV20-1 TGCAGTGCTAGAGATGGTAATAGCGGGGCTTACGAGCAGTACTTC CSARDGNSGAYEQYF
TRBD1 . TRBJ2-7 TRBV5-6 TGTGCCATCAGCCCCGGGACAGACTACGAGCAGTACTTC CAISPGTDYEQYF
TRBD1 few TRBJ2-6 TRBV15 TGTGCCACCAGCAGCCGGGACAGCTCTGGGGCCAACGTCCTGACTTTC CATSSRDSSGANVLTF
. many TRBJ2-2 TRBV4-2 TGTGCCAGCAGCCAAGACTTAAGGGACACCGGGGAGCTGTTTTTT CASSQDLRDTGELFF
TRBD1 many TRBJ2-1 TRBV29-1 TGCAGCGTTGTCCGACAGGGGATCTACAATGAGCAGTTCTTC CSVVRQGIYNEQFF
TRBD2 . TRBJ2-2 TRBV7-9 TGTGCCAGCAGCTTATTGGGCACTAGCGAAAACACCGGGGAGCTGTTTTTT CASSLLGTSENTGELFF
. few TRBJ2-1 TRBV7-9 TGTGCCAGCAGCAAACTTAGCGATGAGCAGTTCTTC CASSKLSDEQFF
. . TRBJ1-1 TRBV25-1 TGTGCCAGCAGTGACGTCGACAGAGACACTGAAGCTTTCTTT CASSDVDRDTEAFF
TRBD1 . TRBJ1-6 TRBV12-3/TRBV12-4 TGTGCCAGCAGCCGGAGGACAGGGTCATATTCACCCCTCCACTTT CASSRRTGSYSPLHF
TRBD2 . TRBJ2-7 TRBV5-1 TGCGCCAGCAGGTCGGGACTAGCGGTCTCCTACGAGCAGTACTTC CASRSGLAVSYEQYF
TRBD1 . TRBJ1-5 TRBV12-3/TRBV12-4 TGTGCCAGCAGCCCGACAGGGTCTGTACCTGGGAAGCCCCAGCATTTT CASSPTGSVPGKPQHF
TRBD1 . TRBJ2-2 TRBV15 TGTGCCACCAGCAGAGAGGCAGGGGGCCTTAAAGGCGGGGAGCTGTTTTTT CATSREAGGLKGGELFF
. . TRBJ2-7 TRBV28 TGTGCCAGCAGTCCGCTGGATGACCGGGCTTTGCAGTACTTC CASSPLDDRALQYF
. many TRBJ2-2 TRBV12-3/TRBV12-4 TGTGCCAGCACCTGGGGACTGGTAGACACCGGGGAGCTGTTTTTT CASTWGLVDTGELFF
TRBD2 many TRBJ2-7 TRBV12-3/TRBV12-4 TGTGCCAGCAGCTTGACTAGCGGGGGCTACGAGCAGTACTTC CASSLTSGGYEQYF
. few TRBJ2-6 TRBV11-1 TGTGCCAGCAGCTTATGGCAGGGTCAGGGGTCCTCTGGGGCCAACGTCCTGACTTTC CASSLWQGQGSSGANVLTF
TRBD1 many TRBJ1-6 TRBV14 TGTGCCAGCAGCCCCAGGACAGGGGGCGGTTCACCCCTCCACTTT CASSPRTGGGSPLHF
TRBD2 . TRBJ2-3 TRBV6-2/TRBV6-3 TGTGCCAGCAGCCAACCTCCCGGAGCGGGGGAGACAGATACGCAGTATTTT CASSQPPGAGETDTQYF
TRBD2 many TRBJ2-1 TRBV20-1 TGCAGTGCTAGGTATAGCGGGAGTTGGACTAATGAGCAGTTCTTC CSARYSGSWTNEQFF
TRBD2 few TRBJ2-1 TRBV6-1 TGTGCCAGCAGCGCGCTAGCGGGGACTTATTACAATGAGCAGTTCTTC CASSALAGTYYNEQFF
. . TRBJ1-5 TRBV20-1 TGCAGTGCTAGAGAGCCGGGGGGTCAGCCCCAGCATTTT CSAREPGGQPQHF
. . TRBJ2-5 TRBV5-1 TGCGCCAGCAGCTTGGAGCGAGTCGAGACCCAGTACTTC CASSLERVETQYF
. . TRBJ2-5 TRBV7-2 TGTGCCAGCAGCTCAGAGTACCAAGAGACCCAGTACTTC CASSSEYQETQYF
. . TRBJ2-1 TRBV6-5 TGTGCCAGCAGTTACGCCGACGCTTGGACCAATGAGCAGTTCTTC CASSYADAWTNEQFF
. few TRBJ2-5 TRBV25-1 TGTGCCAGCAGTGAATTGGGGGAAGAGACCCAGTACTTC CASSELGEETQYF
TRBD2 . TRBJ2-1 TRBV7-8 TGTGCCAGCAGCATCCTAGCGGGACTCTCCTACAATGAGCAGTTCTTC CASSILAGLSYNEQFF